The rows below give T cell receptor beta chains drawn from one sample of a study of regulatory T cells in long-lasting Graves disease. MiXCR, applied by TCRdb to the multiplex PCR reads, yields one record per CDR3 protein. This sample has roughly 500,000 distinct CDR3 sequences, with more than 20% found just once. The sequencing used peripheral blood mononuclear cells (PBMCs), collected when the disease was refractory, from a patient treated with antithyroid drugs. These receptors were obtained from a female donor with Graves disease. CDR3s include the opening cysteine and the closing phenylalanine or tryptophan. A D gene is named only where the DNA matches it firmly. Size is omitted from some rows. Given values are once, few, many or a class for expanded clones.

>TRBV29-1|.|few|TRBJ2-7
TGCAGCGTTGGTATGGTTGGGGGCTACGAGCAGTACTTC
CSVGMVGGYEQYF
>TRBV19|.|.|TRBJ2-4
TGTGCCAGTAGTACCCTCTCATTCTCCACAAACATTCGGTACTTC
CASSTLSFSTNIRYF
>TRBV7-9|.|once|TRBJ2-5
TGTGCCAGCAGCCTCACGGGATTACAAGAGACCCAGTACTTC
CASSLTGLQETQYF
>TRBV2|.|many|TRBJ2-1
TGTGCCAGTGAGAGGATGGGACTCAGGGGGTTGAATGAGCAGTTCTTC
CASERMGLRGLNEQFF
>TRBV5-1|.|few|TRBJ1-4
TGCGCCAGCAGCCCCCAAAGTGCAACTAATGAAAAACTGTTTTTT
CASSPQSATNEKLFF
>TRBV6-5|TRBD2|.|TRBJ2-2
TGTGCCAGCAGTTACCTCCAGCTAGCGGGAGCGGTCGGGGAGCTGTTTTTT
CASSYLQLAGAVGELFF
>TRBV28|TRBD1|many|TRBJ2-7
TGTGCCAGCAGTCACAGGGGTCCCTACGAGCAGTACTTC
CASSHRGPYEQYF
>TRBV12-5|.|few|TRBJ1-1
TGTGCTAGTGGTAAAGGGGAGGGGGTGAAAACTGAAGCTTTCTTT
CASGKGEGVKTEAFF
>TRBV7-2|.|.|TRBJ1-6
TGTGCCAGCAGCTTGTCCCAGTTAACACCCCTCCACTTT
CASSLSQLTPLHF
>TRBV5-1|TRBD1|.|TRBJ1-4
TGCGCCAGCAGCGTTACCGGGACAGAATTTGGGGCGACTAATGAAAAACTGTTTTTT
CASSVTGTEFGATNEKLFF
>TRBV30|.|few|TRBJ2-3
TGTGCCTGGAGTGTACACGGGCGCACAGATACGCAGTATTTT
CAWSVHGRTDTQYF
>TRBV14|.|.|TRBJ2-7
TGTGCCAGCAGCCAATTAGGGAGACACGAGCAGTACTTC
CASSQLGRHEQYF
>TRBV6-1|TRBD2|few|TRBJ2-2
TGTGCCAGCAGAAGAAATCTAGCGGGAGTCACCGGGGAGCTGTTTTTT
CASRRNLAGVTGELFF
>TRBV7-9|.|few|TRBJ2-7
TGTGCCAGCAGCTTAGGTGATTCATTTCGTTTTGGGGGTACTAGCTACGAGCAGTACTTC
CASSLGDSFRFGGTSYEQYF
>TRBV2|.|few|TRBJ1-1
TGTGCCAGCAGTGAAGCGCTCGTGGGGGGGACTGAAGCTTTCTTT
CASSEALVGGTEAFF
>TRBV6-1|.|many|TRBJ1-2
TGTGCCAGCACCCTGACAGACTCCTATGGCTACACCTTC
CASTLTDSYGYTF
>TRBV5-6|TRBD1|many|TRBJ2-2
TGTGCCAGCAGCCCGGACAGGTCCGGGGAGCTGTTTTTT
CASSPDRSGELFF
>TRBV6-1|.|.|TRBJ1-1
TGTGCCAGCAGCCCGAACGGCTTTAACACTGAAGCTTTCTTT
CASSPNGFNTEAFF
>TRBV19|TRBD2|few|TRBJ2-6
TGTGCCAGCCGCGACCGCGGGGGAAACGGGGCCAACGTCCTGACTTTC
CASRDRGGNGANVLTF
>TRBV28|TRBD1|many|TRBJ2-5
TGTGCCAGCACCTTAGGGACAGGAGTATCCCAAGAGACCCAGTACTTC
CASTLGTGVSQETQYF
>TRBV7-6|TRBD2|.|TRBJ2-7
TGTGCCAGCAGCTTAGGGGGCGGGAGAAGCTCCTACGAGCAGTACTTC
CASSLGGGRSSYEQYF
>TRBV27|TRBD1|.|TRBJ1-1
TGTGCCAGCAGTTTTCAGGGGGTGAACACTGAAGCTTTCTTT
CASSFQGVNTEAFF
>TRBV20-1|.|many|TRBJ1-2
TGCAGTGCTTACCGGGACACTTATGGCTACACCTTC
CSAYRDTYGYTF
>TRBV24-1|TRBD1|many|TRBJ2-5
TGTGCCGCCAGTGATTCCCAACAGGGGGCTCTTTTCCAAGAGACCCAGTACTTC
CAASDSQQGALFQETQYF
>TRBV6-1|.|many|TRBJ2-5
TGTGCCAGCAGTGCGGGCAGCCGACAAGAGACCCAGTACTTC
CASSAGSRQETQYF
>TRBV5-5|.|.|TRBJ1-1
TGTGCCAGCAGCCCGGGACCAAGGAAGGCTGAAGCTTTCTTT
CASSPGPRKAEAFF
>TRBV6-1|.|.|TRBJ2-7
TGTGCCAGCATGACCGGGAGTACCTACGAGCAGTACTTC
CASMTGSTYEQYF
>TRBV2|.|many|TRBJ2-1
TGTGCCAGCACCCTAGGAGGGGATGAGCAGTTCTTC
CASTLGGDEQFF
>TRBV20-1|.|.|TRBJ2-6
TGCAGTGCCGGAATGGGGGGATCAGGGGCCAACGTCCTGACTTTC
CSAGMGGSGANVLTF
>TRBV11-2|.|many|TRBJ2-7
TGTGCCAGCAGCTTAGATAGGGGGATCGAGCAGTACTTC
CASSLDRGIEQYF
>TRBV11-2|TRBD2|many|TRBJ2-7
TGTGCCAGCAGCTCTCGGGGGGGGACAAATTCCTACGAGCAGTACTTC
CASSSRGGTNSYEQYF
>TRBV5-1|.|.|TRBJ2-1
TGCGCCAGCAGCTTGGTTCCCCCCAAAATAAACAATGAGCAGTTCTTC
CASSLVPPKINNEQFF
>TRBV18|.|.|TRBJ2-6
TGTGCCAGCTCACCACTACCAGGTCGCTCTGGGGCCAACGTCCTGACTTTC
CASSPLPGRSGANVLTF
>TRBV19|TRBD2|.|TRBJ2-1
TGTGCCAGTAGTCCTATAGCGGGAACCTACAATGAGCAGTTCTTC
CASSPIAGTYNEQFF
>TRBV11-2|.|few|TRBJ1-1
TGCGCCAGCAGCCCGGGCTTCAGAAAGACTGAAGCTTTCTTT
CASSPGFRKTEAFF
>TRBV29-1|TRBD1|.|TRBJ1-2
TGCAGCGTTGAAGAAGAGGACAGGATTGGCTACACCTTC
CSVEEEDRIGYTF
>TRBV11-2|TRBD1|.|TRBJ1-6
TGTGCCAGCAGCCCCCTTGGGGACAGGGGTTACGCCGTACATAATTCACCCCTCCACTTT
CASSPLGDRGYAVHNSPLHF
>TRBV29-1|.|.|TRBJ2-7
TGCAGCGCTAGAGGGGGGGAGGGGGCCTACGAGCAGTACTTC
CSARGGEGAYEQYF
>TRBV7-8|.|many|TRBJ1-6
TGTGCCAGCAGCTTATTAGGCTGGGACCGATCGAAGATCTCACCCCTCCACTTT
CASSLLGWDRSKISPLHF
>TRBV5-1|TRBD2|many|TRBJ2-7
TGCGCCAGCAGCTTGGGGGCAACTAGCGGGAGTGCCTACGAGCAGTACTTC
CASSLGATSGSAYEQYF
>TRBV5-1|TRBD1|.|TRBJ2-7
TGCGCCAGCAGCCTCGGACAGGGGGCCAGCGAGCAGTACTTC
CASSLGQGASEQYF
>TRBV28|.|many|TRBJ1-5
TGTGCCGGGCAGTCAGGGAATCAGCCCCAGCATTTT
CAGQSGNQPQHF
>TRBV7-2|TRBD2|.|TRBJ2-1
TGTGCCAGCAGCCCGCGGGAGCCCCGCGCCTACAATGAGCAGTTCTTC
CASSPREPRAYNEQFF
>TRBV6-2/TRBV6-3|.|.|TRBJ2-1
TGTGCCAGCAGTTCGAATCAGGGACCGTACCATGAGCAGTTCTTC
CASSSNQGPYHEQFF
>TRBV20-1|.|many|TRBJ1-2
TGCAGTGCAATGACATATGGGCAGGATGGCTACACCTTC
CSAMTYGQDGYTF
>TRBV6-1|.|few|TRBJ2-7
TGTGCCAGCAGTGAGGGTGGCTTCTACGAGCAGTACTTC
CASSEGGFYEQYF
>TRBV7-2|TRBD1|.|TRBJ1-2
TGTGCCAGCAGACCGACAGGGGCGAACTATGGCTACACCTTC
CASRPTGANYGYTF